The subject of this entry is one T cell receptor (beta chain). Its antigen is as yet unknown. The data stem from a study of OX40 agonist ivuxolimab in advanced cancers. At the level of the study: The dose-escalation cohort was about 87% male, with a mean age of about 56 years, ranging roughly 23 to 85. Earlier anti-PD-1, anti-PD-L1 or anti-CTLA-4 therapy was permitted; 30% to 45% had received some.

TCRdb keeps only in-frame clones here, not all; method: immunoSEQ multiplex PCR. The sample shows roughly 89,000 clones, approximately 90% of them seen only once. General study points: Clonal expansion from baseline to week 6 occurred in both CD4+ and CD8+ T cells. Average numbers of expanded clones were greater in CD8+ T cells than in CD4+.

V was shortened by 8 bases and J by 3 bases, with 19 bases between the two germline ends. Germline V gene lookup returns CDR1 SGHNT and CDR2 YENEEA. The length of the CDR3 is 15 residues. The material was CD4+ or CD8+ T cells sorted from blood, obtained in a trial of the OX40 agonist ivuxolimab. The receptor's source is an adult with an advanced solid tumor such as melanoma, head and neck, liver or kidney cancer. This sequence joins TRBV11-3 and TRBJ1-1; possible D gene TRBD1, 5 bases. In DNA, the CDR3 is TGTGCCAGCGGACCTTGGGGGGTAGCAGACACTGAAGCTTTCTTT. Its translation is CASGPWGVADTEAFF.